This TCR beta chain was identified during a study of response to subunit inactivated influenza vaccine. In the case of this clonotype: What it binds is unknown.

Study results and caveats: That few new T cells are recruited by each seasonal influenza vaccination was the authors' suggestion.

The CDR3 has 17 amino acids. V was clipped by 0 bases and J by 5 bases; unmatched bases: 10. Germline lookup yields CDR1 LGHDT and CDR2 YNNKEL (reference sequence). MiXCR, applied by TCRdb to the RT-PCR reads, yields one record per CDR3 protein. The repertoire includes 600,000 to 850,000 distinct CDR3 sequences, 11% to 15% of them detected once, and less than 9% sits in the top ten. This receptor was obtained from a man in his forties or fifties who received an inactivated influenza vaccine. This sequence joins TRBV3-1 and TRBJ1-2; the match to TRBD1 covers 9 bases. This sample comprised PBMCs from blood, obtained approximately 15 days before vaccination. As DNA, the CDR3 is TGTGCCAGCAGCCAAGACGACGGAGGGACAGGGTCATATGGCTACACCTTC. This gives the protein CASSQDDGGTGSYGYTF.